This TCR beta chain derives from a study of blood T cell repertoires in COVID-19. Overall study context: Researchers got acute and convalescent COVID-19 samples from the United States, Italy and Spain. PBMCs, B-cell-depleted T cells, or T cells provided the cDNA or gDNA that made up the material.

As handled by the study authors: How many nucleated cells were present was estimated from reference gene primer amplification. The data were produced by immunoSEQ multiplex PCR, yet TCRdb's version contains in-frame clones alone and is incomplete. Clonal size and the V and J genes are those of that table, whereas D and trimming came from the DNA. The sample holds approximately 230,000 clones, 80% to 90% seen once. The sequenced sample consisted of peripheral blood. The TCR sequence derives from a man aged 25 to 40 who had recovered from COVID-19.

The CDR3 region is CASSLAGAETEAFF. The DNA for the CDR3 is TGTGCCAGCAGCTTAGCGGGGGCAGAGACTGAAGCTTTCTTT. This rearrangement joins TRBV7-2 to TRBJ1-1; tentatively, D is TRBD1 (6 bases). The CDR3 totals 14 residues. The germline CDR1 and CDR2 sequences are SGHTA and FQGNSA. Trimming left V 0 bases short and J 5 bases short, with 10 bases between. Full variable domain (remainder filled in from reference TRBV7-2 and TRBJ1-1): GAGVSQSPSNKVTEKGKDVELRCDPISGHTALYWYRQSLGQGLEFLIYFQGNSAPDKSGLPSDRFSAERTGGSVSTLTIQRTQQEDSAVYLCASSLAGAETEAFFGQGTRLTVV.